This T cell receptor beta chain was obtained from a study of shared clonotypes between healthy human individuals. Overall study context: A donor's plate count was three for CD4 naive and three for CD4 memory; CD8 naive had two and CD8 memory one. Study findings and constraints: What naive subsets generally showed was a larger estimated richness than memory subsets showed.

The protocol was immunoSEQ multiplex PCR, while the TCRdb copy is restricted to in-frame clones and leaves out a portion. The profile shows 2 million to 2.5 million clones, about 94% of them singletons. With respect to this clone: Antigen unknown.

Sequenced material: naive CD4+ T cells sorted from blood. The subset here: CD45RA+ positively selected. This clonotype was obtained from a young man in good health.

This CDR3 is CASHGGDNTGELFF. CDR3 in DNA: TGTGCCAGCCACGGCGGGGATAACACCGGGGAGCTGTTTTTT. The chain carries TRBV5-4 and TRBJ2-2; TRBD2 might be the D (6 bases). Germline lookup yields CDR1 SGHNT and CDR2 YYREEE (reference sequence). The CDR3 is 14 amino acids. Trimming stripped 7 bases from V and 2 bases from J, with 12 bases between.